These T cell receptor beta chains were read from a single sample in a study of metastatic and nonmetastatic thyroid tumors. TCRdb re-clonotyped the PCR reads through MiXCR. The sample holds over 30,000 clones, approximately 20% seen once. Sample: tumor tissue. The receptors originated from a female donor with papillary thyroid cancer or a benign thyroid nodule (not recorded which). Some clones in this sample may be carry-over from other donors' samples. Each CDR3 is given without its conserved first and last residue. The order of the fields is V gene, D gene, CDR3 protein. A D gene is named only where the DNA matches it firmly.

TRBV9 . ASSVSSGNYGYT
TRBV7-9 . ASSLSARDRGGYT
TRBV15 . ATSRESGRVTDTQY
TRBV29-1 . GPRVIDEQF
TRBV7-9 . ASSTTDSYNSPLH
TRBV19 TRBD1 ASQGDSYNEQF
TRBV6-1 TRBD1 ASRGQYNTEAF
TRBV2 TRBD2 ARGTSGSFRTQY
TRBV28 TRBD1 ASSGGQGRLTEAF
TRBV6-4 . ASSGDQGAEAF
TRBV7-9 . ASSGGGELF
TRBV20-1 . SASSTLSYEQY
TRBV4-2 . ASSQDKGRAYGYT
TRBV5-8 . ASSLVWGETQY
TRBV7-2 TRBD2 ASSSQGGSGNEQF
TRBV19 TRBD1 ASSFTGGWFWFLDTQY
TRBV10-1 . ASPPAVHEQF
TRBV4-1 . ASSLGGQQPQH
TRBV5-1 TRBD2 ASSLRLVGRGGYNEQF
TRBV20-1 . SARDLSNQPQH
TRBV9 . ASSGGSGVDTQY
TRBV19 . ASSIRAEGYGYT
TRBV9 . ASSVGLVANEQF
TRBV20-1 TRBD2 SARASTSGRVYEQY
TRBV6-1 TRBD2 ASSTVTSGSWAQETQY
TRBV6-6 . ASSYTQGAGGTGELF
TRBV29-1 . SVGQNLNQPQH
TRBV20-1 . GARDRRVMGGNEKLF
TRBV15 . ATSTSEAQETQY
TRBV28 . ASTRTWSSYEQY
TRBV6-1 . ASSECRNSYNEQF
TRBV12-3/TRBV12-4 . ASSFGAHTAQY
TRBV19 . ASSQGLATNRELF
TRBV6-1 . ASSEPQVHLQ
TRBV2 . ASRQGTGTEAF
TRBV6-7 . ASSYGDARVYEQY
TRBV7-3 . ASSLFGSGGAEQF
TRBV11-2 . ASSLVVGEGYT
TRBV5-1 TRBD2 ASTVTSGGNTGELF
TRBV28 . ASSFTGVGNEQF
TRBV5-1 . ASSVQNGVTYNEQF
TRBV28 TRBD1 ASSSPQGSVSNEHF
TRBV10-3 . AIQQGATDTQY
TRBV27 TRBD2 ASSPGRGAYEQY
TRBV5-8 . ASSLMTGWNQPQH
TRBV5-1 . ASSIRDKGMTYEQY
TRBV2 . ASMGDYNEQF
TRBV6-1 . ASRGNLNGGVGTEAF
TRBV20-1 . SARLGEGYT
TRBV2 . ASSEMGRGEAF
TRBV11-2 . GSSLGAGSPQH
TRBV30 TRBD1 AWKGQGSQPQH
TRBV29-1 . SVAASGVYGYT
TRBV28 TRBD2 ASTPAGKYKQY